What follows are 29 T cell receptor beta chains derived from one specimen sequenced in a study of shared clonotypes between healthy human individuals. This table comes from immunoSEQ multiplex PCR, and its TCRdb copy is limited to in-frame clones, with some not included. The repertoire holds roughly 1,000,000 clones, with 75% to 85% as singletons. The sequenced material came from memory CD4+ T cells from PBMCs. Sample subset: CD45RA-negative fraction. The receptors come from a man between 18 and 35 years old in good health. Some clones in this sample may be carry-over from other donors' samples.

As regards this clone: The same CDR3 is also encoded by other DNA sequences in this sample. This chain connects TRBV18 to TRBJ2-7; D may be TRBD2 (5 bases). The V end lost 3 bases, the J end lost 2 bases, and 8 bases lay between the germline ends. Germline values: CDR1 KGHSH, CDR2 LQKENI. CDR3 size: 13 residues. This chain's CDR3 is CASSPSGTYEQYF. CDR3 DNA sequence: TGTGCCAGCTCACCTTCCGGGACCTACGAGCAGTACTTC.

Remarks on this clone: The junction does not match germline at one end; this may be a read error. This sequence joins TRBV12-5 and TRBJ1-5, with no clear D. The CDR3 totals 13 residues. Germline V gene data show CDR1 as LGHNT and CDR2 as FRNRAP. CDR3 protein: CASGLDGYQPQHF. In DNA, the CDR3 is TGTGCTAGTGGGTTGGATGGCTATCAGCCCCAGCATTTT.

The chain uses TRBV6-1 and TRBJ2-7; maybe TRBD1 (5 bases). Germline CDR1 reads MNHNS; CDR2 reads SASEGT. Trimming left V 6 bases short and J 0 bases short, with 9 bases between. CDR3 length equals 13 residues. In nucleotides, the CDR3 is TGTGCCAGCAGAGACACAGGCTCCTACGAGCAGTACTTC. Its translation is CASRDTGSYEQYF.

V and J are TRBV6-4 and TRBJ2-1, with 9 bases matching TRBD2. V was clipped by 4 bases and J by 2 bases; unmatched bases: 3. Germline CDR1 MRHNA, CDR2 SNTAGT. CDR3 length: 15 amino acids. In nucleotides, the CDR3 is TGTGCCAGCAGTGCGGCTAGCGGGGCCTACAATGAGCAGTTCTTC. Its protein is CASSAASGAYNEQFF.

V usage is TRBV15 and J usage is TRBJ2-2; D is unclear. Germline assignment: CDR1 LNHNV and CDR2 YYDKDF (reference sequence). The CDR3 sequence is 13 residues long. V was pared by 4 bases and J by 7 bases, with 10 bases between. CDR3 in DNA: TGTGCCACCAGCAACACCCCCAGCGGGGAGCTGTTTTTT. This encodes CATSNTPSGELFF.

The sample holds many counts of this clone. V and J are TRBV30 and TRBJ2-7, with D hard to call. Trimming pared 0 bases from V and 4 bases from J, leaving 13 bases between. The CDR3 runs 14 residues. Per germline, CDR1 GTSNPN and CDR2 SVGIG (reference sequence). The CDR3 protein is CAWSVKGSPYEQYF. The CDR3 nucleotides are TGTGCCTGGAGTGTTAAGGGATCCCCTTACGAGCAGTACTTC.

The chain carries TRBV5-1 and TRBJ2-5, with D unclear. Germline V lookup: CDR1 SGHRS, CDR2 YFSETQ. This CDR3 region has 15 residues. The germline V and J ends were trimmed by 0 bases and 1 base, with 10 bases remaining between them. CDR3 loop: CASSLVGLGQETQYF. In DNA form, the CDR3 reads TGCGCCAGCAGCTTGGTTGGGCTCGGCCAAGAGACCCAGTACTTC.

The V gene is TRBV7-2, the J gene TRBJ2-1; 11 bases line up with TRBD2. The CDR3 consists of 13 residues. CDR1 and CDR2 from the germline V gene are SGHTA and FQGNSA. The junction had 1 base not matched to a gene; V was cut back by 6 bases and J by 6 bases. CDR3 nucleotide sequence: TGTGCCAGCAGGACTAGCGGGATCAATGAGCAGTTCTTC. It is translated as CASRTSGINEQFF.

This sequence joins TRBV6-5 and TRBJ2-3; weak D call: TRBD2 (5 bases). With 0 bases removed from V and 3 bases from J, the gap between germline ends came to 10 bases. The CDR3 covers 15 residues. In germline, CDR1 is MNHEY, CDR2 SVGAGI. The CDR3 nucleotides are TGTGCCAGCAGTTACTCCTGGACTCGTACAGATACGCAGTATTTT. Translation gives CASSYSWTRTDTQYF.

The J gene is TRBJ1-2, the V gene TRBV2; D possibly corresponds to TRBD1 (5 bases). V was cut by 2 bases and J by 3 bases, with 13 bases left in between. The CDR3 is 15 amino acids. Germline V gene data show CDR1 as SNHLY and CDR2 as FYNNEI. CDR3 DNA sequence: TGTGCCAGCAGTGAAATCTCGGGGGATGACTATGGCTACACCTTC. Protein: CASSEISGDDYGYTF.

This chain joins TRBV5-4 and TRBJ2-2; D is unclear. The V end lost 4 bases, the J end lost 3 bases, and 13 bases lay between the germline ends. This CDR3 region has 15 residues. Germline CDR1 and CDR2: SGHNT and YYREEE (reference sequence). CDR3 bases: TGTGCCAGCAGCCTAGGGTCCAGAGACACCGGGGAGCTGTTTTTT. It specifies CASSLGSRDTGELFF. Full variable domain (outside the CDR3, taken from reference TRBV5-4 and TRBJ2-2): ETGVTQSPTHLIKTRGQQVTLRCSSQSGHNTVSWYQQALGQGPQFIFQYYREEENGRGNFPPRFSGLQFPNYSSELNVNALELDDSALYLCASSLGSRDTGELFFGEGSRLTVL.

V and J are TRBV6-6 and TRBJ1-2; D is uncertain. The CDR3 has 11 amino acids. Germline V gene sequence: CDR1 MNHNY, CDR2 SVGAGI (reference sequence). V was clipped by 2 bases and J by 5 bases, with 3 bases between them. CDR3 residues: CASSYQYGYTF. CDR3 sequence (DNA): TGTGCCAGCAGTTACCAATATGGCTACACCTTC.

As to this clone: Other DNA sequences of this sample code for an identical CDR3. The V and J genes are TRBV5-1 and TRBJ2-3; D is ambiguous. The ends were cut back, 4 bases at V and 3 bases at J, with 6 bases in the middle. The CDR3 consists of 12 residues. Germline assignment: CDR1 SGHRS and CDR2 YFSETQ. CDR3 in amino acids: CASSLVTDTQYF. As DNA, the CDR3 is TGCGCCAGCAGCCTAGTGACAGATACGCAGTATTTT.

The rearrangement uses TRBV4-1 and TRBJ1-5; D unresolved. Germline CDR1 reads MGHRA; CDR2 reads YSYEKL. The CDR3 has 13 amino acids. V shed 1 base and J shed 5 bases, with 6 bases lying between them. The CDR3 DNA sequence: TGCGCCAGCAGCCAAGGCCAGGATCAGCCCCAGCATTTT. Protein product: CASSQGQDQPQHF.

To note about this clone: This sample also contains other DNA sequences that code for the same CDR3. This chain links TRBV27 with TRBJ2-7; possibly TRBD1 for D (5 bases). V shed 2 bases and J shed 4 bases, with 9 bases lying between them. Per germline, CDR1 MNHEY and CDR2 SMNVEV (reference sequence). This CDR3 spans 13 amino acids. Here the CDR3 DNA reads TGTGCCAGCAGTTTACAGGGTGGGTACGAGCAGTACTTC. Its protein product is CASSLQGGYEQYF.

This chain joins TRBV28 and TRBJ1-5, with 10 nucleotides matching TRBD1. The ends lost 8 bases at V and 3 bases at J; junction bases unmatched: 7. The length of the CDR3 is 15 residues. CDR1 is MDHEN, CDR2 SYDVKM, per germline. The CDR3 coding sequence is TGTGCCAGCTCTACGGGACAGGGGTACAATCAGCCCCAGCATTTT. Its translation is CASSTGQGYNQPQHF. The complete variable domain, with remaining parts taken from reference TRBV28 and TRBJ1-5, reads DVKVTQSSRYLVKRTGEKVFLECVQDMDHENMFWYRQDPGLGLRLIYFSYDVKMKEKGDIPEGYSVSREKKERFSLILESASTNQTSMYLCASSTGQGYNQPQHFGDGTRLSIL.

The gene calls are TRBV5-1 and TRBJ2-1; no clear D gene. In germline, CDR1 is SGHRS, CDR2 YFSETQ. V was clipped by 3 bases and J by 7 bases, with 11 bases between them. The CDR3 is made up of 13 amino acids. The DNA for the CDR3 is TGCGCCAGCAGCTCCCTTGGTGAGAATGAGCAGTTCTTC. Translating gives CASSSLGENEQFF.

The chain carries TRBV7-6 and TRBJ1-5, with 7 bases matching TRBD1. This CDR3 is 13 amino acids long. V shed 5 bases and J 7 bases; nucleotides not matched to a gene: 5. CDR1 and CDR2 from the germline V gene are SGHVS and FNYEAQ. The CDR3 DNA follows: TGTGCCAGCAGCCGATCAGGGGGGCAGCCCCAGCATTTT. Translated, it gives CASSRSGGQPQHF.

The V gene is TRBV11-2, the J gene TRBJ1-3; D is perhaps TRBD1 (5 bases). Germline values: CDR1 SGHAT, CDR2 FQNNGV. V gave up 1 base and J gave up 6 bases, with 16 bases separating them. The CDR3 is 16 amino acids. The CDR3 sequence: CASSLGLTEGQNTIYF. For the CDR3, the DNA is TGTGCCAGCAGCTTAGGCCTGACTGAGGGGCAAAACACCATATATTTT.

This clone was seen only a few times. CDR3 DNA sequence: TGTGCCAGCAGCTTCGGGACAGGGGCAATACAGCTGTTTTTT. It yields the protein CASSFGTGAIQLFF. The chain carries TRBV7-6 and TRBJ1-4; 10 bases match TRBD1. CDR3 size: 14 residues. CDR1 and CDR2 (germline): SGHVS, FNYEAQ. Losses at the gene ends were 3 bases for V and 14 bases for J; bases not matched to a gene: 9.

The chain carries TRBV28 and TRBJ2-5; D gene ambiguous. The CDR3 extends over 15 amino acids. V was pared by 5 bases and J by 4 bases, with 17 bases between. Germline V gives CDR1 MDHEN, CDR2 SYDVKM. CDR3 loop: CASSPNPPGAETQYF. The CDR3 nucleotides read TGTGCCAGCAGTCCCAACCCCCCGGGCGCAGAGACCCAGTACTTC. Filled out from reference TRBV28 and TRBJ2-5, the complete variable domain reads DVKVTQSSRYLVKRTGEKVFLECVQDMDHENMFWYRQDPGLGLRLIYFSYDVKMKEKGDIPEGYSVSREKKERFSLILESASTNQTSMYLCASSPNPPGAETQYFGPGTRLLVL.

Points on this clone: It is likely a read error: a sequence one base away is far more abundant. The CDR3 ends on some other residue instead of the conserved phenylalanine or tryptophan, so this is likely a read error. The V gene is TRBV28, the J gene TRBJ1-2; no definite D call. V gave up 8 bases and J gave up 5 bases, with 9 bases separating them. The V gene's germline CDR1 is MDHEN and CDR2 SYDVKM. The CDR3 has 11 residues. The CDR3 nucleotides are TGTGCCAGCCACTCTCGGTATGGCTACACCCTC. Protein: CASHSRYGYTL.

Turning to this clone: Possible read error: a much larger clone is one base away. Other nucleotide sequences in the sample specify the same CDR3. This rearrangement joins TRBV7-3 to TRBJ2-3; no definite D call. The CDR3 has 11 amino acids. Germline CDR1 and CDR2: SGHTA and FQGTGA. Trimming took off 3 bases at V and 7 bases at J, with 5 bases between the two ends. CDR3 loop: CASSLGNTQYF. CDR3 nucleotide sequence: TGTGCCAGCAGCTTGGGTAATACGCAGTATTTT.

This clone has only one observation. The rearrangement uses TRBV28 and TRBJ1-5; 8 bases agree with TRBD1. The CDR3 has 15 residues. V was pared by 7 bases and J by 6 bases, with 11 bases of the junction left unmatched. Looked up from germline, CDR1 is MDHEN and CDR2 is SYDVKM. This CDR3 is CASTGWAGGTQPQHF. For the CDR3, the DNA is TGTGCCAGCACCGGGTGGGCAGGGGGCACTCAGCCCCAGCATTTT. Full variable domain (rest looked up from reference TRBV28 and TRBJ1-5): DVKVTQSSRYLVKRTGEKVFLECVQDMDHENMFWYRQDPGLGLRLIYFSYDVKMKEKGDIPEGYSVSREKKERFSLILESASTNQTSMYLCASTGWAGGTQPQHFGDGTRLSIL.

In this sample, this clone turned up a few times. This rearrangement joins TRBV25-1 to TRBJ1-1; D may be TRBD1 (5 bases). The CDR3 totals 15 residues. Germline loops: CDR1 MGHDK, CDR2 SYGVNS. With 2 bases removed from V and 3 bases from J, the gap between germline ends came to 13 bases. As DNA, the CDR3 is TGTGCCAGCAGTGAACTGGCCAAAGGGGACACTGAAGCTTTCTTT. It translates to CASSELAKGDTEAFF.

This clone has just one count. V and J are TRBV4-3 and TRBJ2-1, with 7 nucleotides matching TRBD2. The V segment lost 0 bases and the J segment 3 bases; nucleotides outside the gene matches: 5. Germline CDR1 reads LGHNA; CDR2 reads YSLEER. CDR3 length equals 16 residues. CDR3 in amino acids: CASSQDGGLVYNEQFF. In DNA, the CDR3 is TGCGCCAGCAGCCAAGATGGCGGACTAGTCTACAATGAGCAGTTCTTC.

The chain has TRBV10-3 and TRBJ1-5, with a tentative D call TRBD1 (5 bases). V gave up 3 bases and J gave up 3 bases, with 9 bases separating them. The CDR3 spans 14 residues. Looked up from germline, CDR1 is ENHRY and CDR2 is SYGVKD. The CDR3 loop is CAISEQVTNQPQHF. CDR3 in DNA: TGTGCCATCAGTGAACAGGTCACCAATCAGCCCCAGCATTTT.

This rearrangement joins TRBV14 to TRBJ2-5; 12 positions match TRBD2. Trimming at V came to 3 bases and at J to 5 bases, leaving 16 bases not matched to a gene. This CDR3 is built from 19 residues. The V gene's germline CDR1 is SGHDN and CDR2 FVKESK. CDR3 in amino acids: CASSHAAALAGGRYETQYF. The CDR3 bases are TGTGCCAGCAGCCACGCCGCGGCTCTAGCGGGAGGGCGGTACGAGACCCAGTACTTC.

The sample holds many counts of this clone. The CDR3 DNA reads as TGTGCCTGGAGTTGGGGCGGGGAGCTGTTTTTT. Protein sequence: CAWSWGGELFF. The genes are TRBV30 and TRBJ2-2; D is unclear. V was pared by 2 bases and J by 7 bases, with 5 bases between. Germline CDR1 reads GTSNPN; CDR2 reads SVGIG (reference sequence). The CDR3 totals 11 residues.